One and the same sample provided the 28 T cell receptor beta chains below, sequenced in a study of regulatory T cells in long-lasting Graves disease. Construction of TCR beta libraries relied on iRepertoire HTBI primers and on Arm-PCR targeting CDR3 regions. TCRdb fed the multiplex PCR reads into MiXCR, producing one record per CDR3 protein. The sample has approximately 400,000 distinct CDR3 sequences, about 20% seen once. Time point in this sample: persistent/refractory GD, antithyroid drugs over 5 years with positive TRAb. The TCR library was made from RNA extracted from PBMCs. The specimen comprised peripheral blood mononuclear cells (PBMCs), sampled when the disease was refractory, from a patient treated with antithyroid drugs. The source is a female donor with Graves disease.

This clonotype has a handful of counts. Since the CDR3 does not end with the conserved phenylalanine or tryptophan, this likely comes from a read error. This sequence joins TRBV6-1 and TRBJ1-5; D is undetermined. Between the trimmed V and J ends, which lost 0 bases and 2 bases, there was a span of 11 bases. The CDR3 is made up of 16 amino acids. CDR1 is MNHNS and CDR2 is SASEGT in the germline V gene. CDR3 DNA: TGTGCCAGCAGTGAAGCATGGGGATCGGGCAATCAGCCCCAGCATTCT. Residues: CASSEAWGSGNQPQHS.

CDR3 loop: CASSLAGEDTQYF. Written as DNA, the CDR3 is TGCGCCAGCAGCTTGGCCGGCGAAGATACGCAGTATTTT. This chain uses TRBV5-1 with TRBJ2-3, with no clear D. The V and J ends lost 0 bases and 5 bases respectively, with 7 bases between them. Germline lookup yields CDR1 SGHRS and CDR2 YFSETQ. The CDR3 is made up of 13 amino acids.

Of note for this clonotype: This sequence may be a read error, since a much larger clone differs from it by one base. Here the CDR3 reads CASSVPEYGYTF. CDR3 DNA sequence: TGTGCCAGCAGTGTTCCGGAATATGGCTACACCTTC. The chain couples TRBV2 to TRBJ1-2; D is unclear. V lost 4 bases, J lost 5 bases, and 8 bases lay in between. The CDR3 loop spans 12 amino acids. Germline CDR1 is SNHLY and CDR2 is FYNNEI.

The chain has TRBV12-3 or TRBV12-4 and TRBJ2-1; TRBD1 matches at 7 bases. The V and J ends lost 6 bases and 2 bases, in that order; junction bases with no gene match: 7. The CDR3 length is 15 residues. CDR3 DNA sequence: TGTGCCAGCAGGTCTGGGGACAGTCCCTACAATGAGCAGTTCTTC. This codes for CASRSGDSPYNEQFF.

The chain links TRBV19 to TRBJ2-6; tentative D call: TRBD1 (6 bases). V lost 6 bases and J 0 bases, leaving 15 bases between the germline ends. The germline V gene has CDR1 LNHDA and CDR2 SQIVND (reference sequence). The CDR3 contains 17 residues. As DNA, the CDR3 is TGTGCCAGTAGCCTGGACAGAGCAGTCTCTGGGGCCAACGTCCTGACTTTC. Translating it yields CASSLDRAVSGANVLTF.

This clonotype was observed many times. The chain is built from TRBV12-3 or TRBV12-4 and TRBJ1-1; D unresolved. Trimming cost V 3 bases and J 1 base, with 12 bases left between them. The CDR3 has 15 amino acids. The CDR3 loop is CASSFQDIPNTEAFF. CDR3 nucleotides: TGTGCCAGCAGTTTCCAGGATATTCCGAACACTGAAGCTTTCTTT.

CDR3 protein: CASSDFSSYEQYF. The CDR3 nucleotides are TGTGCCAGCAGTGATTTTAGCTCCTACGAGCAGTACTTC. The chain links TRBV25-1 to TRBJ2-7; D unresolved. V was shortened by 3 bases and J by 0 bases, with 6 bases between the two germline ends. Germline V lookup: CDR1 MGHDK, CDR2 SYGVNS. CDR3 length: 13 amino acids.

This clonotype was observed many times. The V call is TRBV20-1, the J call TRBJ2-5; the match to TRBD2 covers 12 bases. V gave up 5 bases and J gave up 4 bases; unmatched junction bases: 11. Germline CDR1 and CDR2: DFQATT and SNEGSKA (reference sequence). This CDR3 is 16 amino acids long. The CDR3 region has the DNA TGCAGTGCTGACCCTAGCGGGAGGGTCGTTGTAGAGACCCAGTACTTC. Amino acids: CSADPSGRVVVETQYF.

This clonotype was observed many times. CDR3 nucleotide sequence: TGTGCCAGCAGAAGACTAGCGGAGTTTGGCGAGCAGTACTTC. Translating gives CASRRLAEFGEQYF. V usage is TRBV2 and J usage is TRBJ2-7; 9 bases agree with TRBD2. Germline trimming cut 6 bases from V and 6 bases from J; bases unmatched to any gene: 9. The CDR3 has 14 residues. Per germline, CDR1 SNHLY and CDR2 FYNNEI. Complete variable domain (other parts from reference TRBV2 and TRBJ2-7): EPEVTQTPSHQVTQMGQEVILRCVPISNHLYFYWYRQILGQKVEFLVSFYNNEISEKSEIFDDQFSVERPDGSNFTLKIRSTKLEDSAMYFCASRRLAEFGEQYFGPGTRLTVT.

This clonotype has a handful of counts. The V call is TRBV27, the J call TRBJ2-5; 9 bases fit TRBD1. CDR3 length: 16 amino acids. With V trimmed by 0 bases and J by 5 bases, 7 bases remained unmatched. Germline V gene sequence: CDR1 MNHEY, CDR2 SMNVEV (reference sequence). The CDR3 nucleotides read TGTGCCAGCAGTTTATCCGGGACAGGGCGTGGGGAGACCCAGTACTTC. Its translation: CASSLSGTGRGETQYF.

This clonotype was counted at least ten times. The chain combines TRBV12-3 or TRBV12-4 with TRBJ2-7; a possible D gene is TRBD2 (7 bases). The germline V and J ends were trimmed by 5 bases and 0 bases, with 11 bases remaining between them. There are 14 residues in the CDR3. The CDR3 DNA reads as TGTGCCAGCAGTCCCGGGGGGCCCTCCTACGAGCAGTACTTC. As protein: CASSPGGPSYEQYF.

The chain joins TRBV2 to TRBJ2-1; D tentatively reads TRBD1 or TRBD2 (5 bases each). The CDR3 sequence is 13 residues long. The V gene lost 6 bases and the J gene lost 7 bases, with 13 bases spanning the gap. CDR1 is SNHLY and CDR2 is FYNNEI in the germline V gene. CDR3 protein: CASSQGTNNEQFF. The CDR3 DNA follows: TGTGCCAGCAGCCAAGGGACGAATAATGAGCAGTTCTTC.

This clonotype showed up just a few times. The CDR3 loop is CASSFPGSPLHF. The CDR3 nucleotides read TGTGCCAGCAGTTTTCCGGGTTCACCCCTCCACTTT. The chain couples TRBV12-3 or TRBV12-4 to TRBJ1-6; D is undetermined. The length of the CDR3 is 12 residues. V dropped 3 bases and J dropped 9 bases, with 6 bases sitting between them.

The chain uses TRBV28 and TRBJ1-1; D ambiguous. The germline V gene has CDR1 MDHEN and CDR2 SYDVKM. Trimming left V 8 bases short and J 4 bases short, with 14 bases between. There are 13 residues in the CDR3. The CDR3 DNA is TGTGCCAGCCAGGAAACTTTGGGCACTGAAGCTTTCTTT. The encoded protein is CASQETLGTEAFF.

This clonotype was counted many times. This CDR3 reads CAGRDWEPNTEAFF. CDR3 DNA sequence: TGTGCCGGACGAGATTGGGAGCCGAACACTGAAGCTTTCTTT. V usage is TRBV28 and J usage is TRBJ1-1, with D unresolved. This CDR3 is built from 14 residues. Germline CDR1 reads MDHEN; CDR2 reads SYDVKM. V dropped 11 bases and J dropped 1 base, with 17 bases sitting between them.

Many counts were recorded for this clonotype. CDR3 DNA: TGTGCCAGCCGCCGGGACAGGTTTGGCTACACCTTC. Translation: CASRRDRFGYTF. The chain links TRBV2 to TRBJ1-2; 8 bases map to TRBD1. This CDR3 contains 12 residues. J lost 7 bases, V lost 8 bases, and 6 bases had no gene match. In germline, CDR1 is SNHLY, CDR2 FYNNEI.

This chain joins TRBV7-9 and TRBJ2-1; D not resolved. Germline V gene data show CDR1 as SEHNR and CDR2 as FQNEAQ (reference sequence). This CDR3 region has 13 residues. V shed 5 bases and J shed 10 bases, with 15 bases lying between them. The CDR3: CASSPVGMIEQFF. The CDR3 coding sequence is TGTGCCAGCAGCCCGGTCGGTATGATCGAGCAGTTCTTC.

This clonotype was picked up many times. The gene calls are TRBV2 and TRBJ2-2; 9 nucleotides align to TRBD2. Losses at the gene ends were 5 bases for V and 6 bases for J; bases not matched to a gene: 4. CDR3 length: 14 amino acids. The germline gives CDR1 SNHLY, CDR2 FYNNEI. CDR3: CASSSLAGSGELFF. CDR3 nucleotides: TGTGCCAGCAGTAGCCTAGCGGGATCCGGGGAGCTGTTTTTT.

The CDR3: CASVEGAYGYTF. CDR3 in DNA: TGTGCCTCGGTCGAGGGGGCCTATGGCTACACCTTC. V usage is TRBV14 and J usage is TRBJ1-2, with TRBD1 matching 7 bases. Trimming at V came to 11 bases and at J to 4 bases, leaving 7 bases not matched to a gene. Germline V lookup: CDR1 SGHDN, CDR2 FVKESK. The CDR3 consists of 12 residues.

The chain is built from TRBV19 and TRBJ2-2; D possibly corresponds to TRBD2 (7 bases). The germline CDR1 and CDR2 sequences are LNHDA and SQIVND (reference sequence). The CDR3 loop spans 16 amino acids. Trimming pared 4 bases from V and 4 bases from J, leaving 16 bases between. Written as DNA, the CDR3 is TGTGCCAGTAGTAGCCCCGGGGGAGGGGGCACCGGGGAGCTGTTTTTT. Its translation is CASSSPGGGGTGELFF.

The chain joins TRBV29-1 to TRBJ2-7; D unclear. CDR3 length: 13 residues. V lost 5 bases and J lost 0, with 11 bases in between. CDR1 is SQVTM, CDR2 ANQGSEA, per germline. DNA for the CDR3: TGCAGCGTTTGTGAAGGGATCTCCTACGAGCAGTACTTC. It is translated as CSVCEGISYEQYF.

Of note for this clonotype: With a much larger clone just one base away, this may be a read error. The CDR3 nucleotides read TGTGCTAGTGGTTTGCGGCGCCCTGACCGGTACGAGCAGTACTTC. Protein: CASGLRRPDRYEQYF. The chain couples TRBV12-5 to TRBJ2-7; unclear D gene. The germline gives CDR1 LGHNT, CDR2 FRNRAP. The CDR3 loop spans 15 amino acids. The V and J ends lost 2 bases and 4 bases respectively, with 15 bases between them.

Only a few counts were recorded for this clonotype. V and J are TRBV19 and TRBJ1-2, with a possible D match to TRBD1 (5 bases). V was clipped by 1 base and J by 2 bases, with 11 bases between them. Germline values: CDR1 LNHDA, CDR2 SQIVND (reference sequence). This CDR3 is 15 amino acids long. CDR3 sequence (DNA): TGTGCCAGTAGTATAGCCGGCAGGGCGAACTATGGCTACACCTTC. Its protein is CASSIAGRANYGYTF. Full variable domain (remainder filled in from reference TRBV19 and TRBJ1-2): DGGITQSPKYLFRKEGQNVTLSCEQNLNHDAMYWYRQDPGQGLRLIYYSQIVNDFQKGDIAEGYSVSREKKESFPLTVTSAQKNPTAFYLCASSIAGRANYGYTFGSGTRLTVV.

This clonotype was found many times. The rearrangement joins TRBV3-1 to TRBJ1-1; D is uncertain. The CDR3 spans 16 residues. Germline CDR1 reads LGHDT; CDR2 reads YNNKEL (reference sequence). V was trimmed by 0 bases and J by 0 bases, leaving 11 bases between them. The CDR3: CASSQDARTMNTEAFF. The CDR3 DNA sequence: TGTGCCAGCAGCCAAGATGCCAGGACGATGAACACTGAAGCTTTCTTT.

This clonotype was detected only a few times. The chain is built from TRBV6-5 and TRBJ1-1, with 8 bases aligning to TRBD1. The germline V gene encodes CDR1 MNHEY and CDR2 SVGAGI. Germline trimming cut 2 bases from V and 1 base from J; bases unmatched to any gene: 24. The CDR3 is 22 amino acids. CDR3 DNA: TGTGCCAGCAGTTACACCCAGGGGACAGGAGGAGTTAGATATCGGGAGAACACTGAAGCTTTCTTT. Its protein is CASSYTQGTGGVRYRENTEAFF.

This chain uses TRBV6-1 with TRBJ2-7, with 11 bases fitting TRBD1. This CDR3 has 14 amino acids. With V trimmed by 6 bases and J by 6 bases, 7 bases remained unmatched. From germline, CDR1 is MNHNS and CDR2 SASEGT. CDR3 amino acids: CASSDPGQGGEQYF. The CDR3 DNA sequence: TGTGCCAGCAGCGACCCGGGACAGGGGGGCGAGCAGTACTTC.

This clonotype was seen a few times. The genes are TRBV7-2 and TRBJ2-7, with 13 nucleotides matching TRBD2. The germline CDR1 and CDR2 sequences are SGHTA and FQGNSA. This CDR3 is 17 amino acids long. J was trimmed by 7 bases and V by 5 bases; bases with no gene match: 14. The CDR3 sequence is CASSRASRTSGSEEQYF. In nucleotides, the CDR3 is TGTGCCAGCAGCCGCGCCTCCCGGACTAGCGGGAGTGAAGAGCAGTACTTC.

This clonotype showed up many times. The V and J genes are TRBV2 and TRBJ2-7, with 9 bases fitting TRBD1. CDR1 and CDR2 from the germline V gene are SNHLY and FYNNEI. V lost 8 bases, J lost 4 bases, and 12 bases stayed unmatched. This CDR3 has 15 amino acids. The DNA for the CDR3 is TGTGCCAGCTCGTCGGGGACAGGGTCTACTTACGAGCAGTACTTC. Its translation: CASSSGTGSTYEQYF.